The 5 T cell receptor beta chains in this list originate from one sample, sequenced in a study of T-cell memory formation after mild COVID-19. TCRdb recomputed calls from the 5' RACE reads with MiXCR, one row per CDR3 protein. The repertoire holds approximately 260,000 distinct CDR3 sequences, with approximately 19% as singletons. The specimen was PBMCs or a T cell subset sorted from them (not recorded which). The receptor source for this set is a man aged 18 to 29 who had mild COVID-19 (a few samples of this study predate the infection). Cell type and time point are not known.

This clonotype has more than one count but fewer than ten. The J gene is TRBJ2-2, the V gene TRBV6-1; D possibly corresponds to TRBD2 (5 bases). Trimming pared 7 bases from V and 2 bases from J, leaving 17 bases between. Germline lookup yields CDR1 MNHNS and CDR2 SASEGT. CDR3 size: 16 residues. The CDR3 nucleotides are TGTGCCAGCACCCCTCCTAGCTTTGGCAACACCGGGGAGCTGTTTTTT. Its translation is CASTPPSFGNTGELFF.

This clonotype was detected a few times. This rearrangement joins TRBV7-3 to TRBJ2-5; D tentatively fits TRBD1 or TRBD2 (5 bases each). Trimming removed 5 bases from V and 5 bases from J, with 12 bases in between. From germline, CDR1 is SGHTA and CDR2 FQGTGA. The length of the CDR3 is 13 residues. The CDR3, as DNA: TGTGCCAGCAGCCCCCTAGGGACGGAGACCCAGTACTTC. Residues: CASSPLGTETQYF.

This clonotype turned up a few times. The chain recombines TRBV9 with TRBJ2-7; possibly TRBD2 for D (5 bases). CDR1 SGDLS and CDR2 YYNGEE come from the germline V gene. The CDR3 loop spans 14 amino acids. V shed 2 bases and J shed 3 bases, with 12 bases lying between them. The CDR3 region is CASSVVVEGYEQYF. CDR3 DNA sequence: TGTGCCAGCAGCGTCGTAGTCGAGGGCTACGAGCAGTACTTC.

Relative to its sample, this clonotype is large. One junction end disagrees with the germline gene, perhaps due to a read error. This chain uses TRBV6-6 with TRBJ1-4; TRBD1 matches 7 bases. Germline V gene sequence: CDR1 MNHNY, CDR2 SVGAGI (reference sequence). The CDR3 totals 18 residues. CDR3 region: CASSHSLQGTATNEKLFF. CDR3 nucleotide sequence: TGTGCCAGCAGTCACTCCCTACAGGGGACAGCAACTAATGAAAAACTGTTTTTT.

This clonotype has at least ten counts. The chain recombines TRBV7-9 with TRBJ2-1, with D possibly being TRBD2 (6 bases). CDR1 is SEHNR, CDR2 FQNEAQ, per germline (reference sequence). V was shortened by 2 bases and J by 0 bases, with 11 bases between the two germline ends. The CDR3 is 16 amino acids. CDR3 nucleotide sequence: TGTGCCAGCAGCTTATCGCTAGCGAGCTCCTACAATGAGCAGTTCTTC. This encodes CASSLSLASSYNEQFF.